Here is one TCR beta chain with its context. CDR1 is LNHDA and CDR2 is SQIVND in the germline V gene (reference sequence). CDR3 size: 12 residues. V dropped 5 bases and J dropped 6 bases, with 8 bases sitting between them. The source of the sample is a study of blood T cell repertoires in COVID-19. Original analysis: For nucleated cells, counts were estimated from reference gene primer amplification. Produced via immunoSEQ multiplex PCR; TCRdb's table is partial and in-frame only. V, J and clone size are those of that table, while D and trimming were read from the DNA. The sample yields 180,000 or so clones, approximately 87% seen once.

This receptor was taken from a woman aged 55 to 70 with COVID-19, enrolled during active disease. This chain uses TRBV19 with TRBJ1-5, with D unresolved. The sample was peripheral blood. The CDR3 protein is CASSPPFQPQHF. In DNA, the CDR3 is TGTGCCAGTAGTCCCCCCTTTCAGCCCCAGCATTTT.